This T cell receptor (beta chain) originates from a study of CD8 T cells in ankylosing spondylitis. Quantitative 5'-RACE with molecular barcodes was used to make the TCR beta libraries. MiXCR, applied by TCRdb to the 5' RACE reads, yields one record per CDR3 protein. Of under 300,000 distinct CDR3 sequences listed, over 15% are singletons. Turning to this clonotype: Its antigen is as yet unknown.

General study points: Reportedly, matched ankylosing spondylitis synovial fluid was significantly enriched for disease-linked clones. Existing reports had already noted some motif variants in reactive arthritis synovial fluid and blood.

The clonotype originates from a male donor with ankylosing spondylitis or in good health (not recorded which). Sequenced input: blood, either unsorted or a sorted T cell fraction (not recorded which).

CDR3 in amino acids: CASRHHNPRGTDTQYF. The CDR3, as DNA: TGCGCCAGCAGACACCACAACCCGCGGGGCACAGATACGCAGTATTTT. The genes are TRBV5-1 and TRBJ2-3, with a tentative D call TRBD2 (5 bases). The CDR3 runs to 16 residues. In germline, CDR1 is SGHRS, CDR2 YFSETQ. The V and J ends lost 5 bases and 1 base respectively, with 17 bases between them. Looking up the rest from reference TRBV5-1 and TRBJ2-3 gives the full variable domain: KAGVTQTPRYLIKTRGQQVTLSCSPISGHRSVSWYQQTPGQGLQFLFEYFSETQRNKGNFPGRFSGRQFSNSRSEMNVSTLELGDSALYLCASRHHNPRGTDTQYFGPGTRLTVL.